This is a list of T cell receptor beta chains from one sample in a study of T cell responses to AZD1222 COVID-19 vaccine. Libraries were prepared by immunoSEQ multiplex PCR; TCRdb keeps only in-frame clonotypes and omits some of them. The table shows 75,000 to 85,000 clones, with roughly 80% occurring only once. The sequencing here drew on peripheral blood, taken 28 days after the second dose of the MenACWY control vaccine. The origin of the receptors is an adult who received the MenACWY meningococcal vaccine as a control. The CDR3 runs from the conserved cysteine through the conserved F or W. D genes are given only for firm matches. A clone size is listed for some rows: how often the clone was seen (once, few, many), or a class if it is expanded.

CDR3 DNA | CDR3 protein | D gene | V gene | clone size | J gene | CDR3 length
TGTGCCAGCAGCCCGCGGAACTTCCCCACAGAGACCCAGTACTTC | CASSPRNFPTETQYF | - | TRBV11-1 | - | TRBJ2-5 | 15
TGTGCCAGCAGCTTAGCGCGACAGGCTACCTACGAGCAGTACTTC | CASSLARQATYEQYF | - | TRBV7-8 | few | TRBJ2-7 | 15
TGTGCCAGCACCCCCCGAGGGGGGTCCGGGGAGCTGTTTTTT | CASTPRGGSGELFF | - | TRBV9 | few | TRBJ2-2 | 14
TGTGCCAGCAGTGAATCCTGGAGCACAGATACGCAGTATTTT | CASSESWSTDTQYF | - | TRBV6-1 | - | TRBJ2-3 | 14
TGTGCCAGCAGCTCCTTGGGTGATACGCAGTATTTT | CASSSLGDTQYF | - | TRBV9 | - | TRBJ2-3 | 12
TGCGCCAGCAGTTTACAGGGGGCTGATTTTGACACTGAAGCTTTCTTT | CASSLQGADFDTEAFF | TRBD1 | TRBV5-1 | few | TRBJ1-1 | 16
TGTGCCAGTAGTCGACAGGGGACTAACACTGAAGCTTTCTTT | CASSRQGTNTEAFF | TRBD1 | TRBV19 | few | TRBJ1-1 | 14
TGTGCCAGCAGTCGACAGGGAGGTAATCAGCCCCAGCATTTT | CASSRQGGNQPQHF | TRBD1 | TRBV2 | - | TRBJ1-5 | 14
TGTGCCACTCTAGGGAACTTCAGGGGCGCGGAGGAAAAACTGTTTTTT | CATLGNFRGAEEKLFF | - | TRBV19 | - | TRBJ1-4 | 16
TGTGCCAGCAGCTTAGCTCGAGGAGCAGGGGACAATGAGCAGTTCTTC | CASSLARGAGDNEQFF | - | TRBV7-9 | - | TRBJ2-1 | 16
TGTGCCAGCTCTTTTAGGACAGGCGTGAGCACAGATACGCAGTATTTT | CASSFRTGVSTDTQYF | TRBD1 | TRBV5-4 | - | TRBJ2-3 | 16
TGTGCCAGCAGTCGAACTTGGACAGTTAGCAATCAGCCCCAGCATTTT | CASSRTWTVSNQPQHF | - | TRBV28 | few | TRBJ1-5 | 16
TGTGCCACCAGTGGGGGCCCCGAGGGCGGCTACACCTTC | CATSGGPEGGYTF | - | TRBV24-1 | - | TRBJ1-2 | 13
TGCAGCGTTGTTGTGACATCCAATGAGCAGTTCTTC | CSVVVTSNEQFF | - | TRBV29-1 | - | TRBJ2-1 | 12
TGCAGCGCCACCTCAGGGCGTGGGCAGTTCTTC | CSATSGRGQFF | - | TRBV29-1 | few | TRBJ2-1 | 11
TGTGCCAGCAGGTCCCCGATGACAGATACGCAGTATTTT | CASRSPMTDTQYF | - | TRBV25-1 | - | TRBJ2-3 | 13
TGTGCCAGCAACGAAATGACAGAGAACTATGGCTACACCTTC | CASNEMTENYGYTF | - | TRBV6-6 | - | TRBJ1-2 | 14
TGTGCCAGCAGCCAAGAAGTAGCGGGAGGGCCAAGCCCGAACACCGGGGAGCTGTTTTTT | CASSQEVAGGPSPNTGELFF | TRBD2 | TRBV4-2 | - | TRBJ2-2 | 20
TGTGCCAGCAGCTTAGCTGGACAGGTTTCCTACGAGCAGTACTTC | CASSLAGQVSYEQYF | TRBD1 | TRBV7-8 | - | TRBJ2-7 | 15
TGTGCCAGCATCCAGACTAGCGGGGGGAATACGCAGTATTTT | CASIQTSGGNTQYF | TRBD2 | TRBV2 | - | TRBJ2-3 | 14
TGCGCCAGCAGCTTGCTGGGGTTCCACGAGCAGTACTTC | CASSLLGFHEQYF | - | TRBV5-1 | few | TRBJ2-7 | 13
TGTGCCAGTACTCTCTCCGGCATGGGACAGGGAACTGAAGCTTTCTTT | CASTLSGMGQGTEAFF | TRBD1 | TRBV19 | - | TRBJ1-1 | 16
TGTGCCAGTAGACCTGTTGGGGGGACCGGGGAGCTGTTTTTT | CASRPVGGTGELFF | - | TRBV19 | - | TRBJ2-2 | 14
TGTGCCAGCAGCTTGTCTCCCCTTTCCTACAATGAGCAGTTCTTC | CASSLSPLSYNEQFF | - | TRBV5-5 | - | TRBJ2-1 | 15
TGTGCCAGCAGTACTCCTATTGGAAACACCATATATTTT | CASSTPIGNTIYF | - | TRBV28 | - | TRBJ1-3 | 13
TGCAGCGGGCGGGAGGGGAATACTGAAGCTTTCTTT | CSGREGNTEAFF | - | TRBV29-1 | - | TRBJ1-1 | 12
TGTGCCAGCAGCGTAGCCCCAGAACAGGGGAACACTGAAGCTTTCTTT | CASSVAPEQGNTEAFF | - | TRBV9 | many | TRBJ1-1 | 16
TGTGCCAGACAGGGCTTCAACACCGGGGAGCTGTTTTTT | CARQGFNTGELFF | - | TRBV2 | - | TRBJ2-2 | 13
TGCGCCAGCAGCCATTATAGGGGACTAGCGGCTAGCACAGATACGCAGTATTTT | CASSHYRGLAASTDTQYF | TRBD2 | TRBV4-3 | - | TRBJ2-3 | 18
TGTGCCTGGATTCTTCCCGGGGGGAACTATGGCTACACCTTC | CAWILPGGNYGYTF | - | TRBV30 | - | TRBJ1-2 | 14
TGCGCCAGCAGCTTGCCCCGGGAGAGGGGAGATACGCAGTATTTT | CASSLPRERGDTQYF | - | TRBV5-1 | once | TRBJ2-3 | 15
TGTGCCAGCAGTCCCCGTCCGCGGGAAGCCGGGGAGCTGTTTTTT | CASSPRPREAGELFF | - | TRBV27 | - | TRBJ2-2 | 15
TGTGCCAGCAGCCAAGATATGGGCCCAGCAACTAATGAAAAACTGTTTTTT | CASSQDMGPATNEKLFF | - | TRBV4-2 | - | TRBJ1-4 | 17
TGTGCCAGCAGTGTCGGCAGGTCCTATGGCTACACCTTC | CASSVGRSYGYTF | - | TRBV2 | - | TRBJ1-2 | 13
TGTGCCAGCAGCGCCCGGGACCCTCGAGATGGCTACACCTTC | CASSARDPRDGYTF | - | TRBV9 | - | TRBJ1-2 | 14
TGCGCCAGCAGCTTGCGTGATGAGGCCGGGGAGCTGTTTTTT | CASSLRDEAGELFF | - | TRBV5-1 | - | TRBJ2-2 | 14
TGTGCCAGCAGTACCGAGAGCGGGATCCCAAGGGATGAGCAGTTCTTC | CASSTESGIPRDEQFF | TRBD2 | TRBV28 | - | TRBJ2-1 | 16
TGTGCCAGCTCCCCTCTTGTAGGCGAGCAGTACTTC | CASSPLVGEQYF | - | TRBV18 | - | TRBJ2-7 | 12
TGTGCCAGCAGCCGGGCGGGGCCCACCAGCCAGGGCTACACCTTC | CASSRAGPTSQGYTF | - | TRBV5-6 | - | TRBJ1-2 | 15
TGTGCCAGCAGCCAAGGTGCGCCCTACGAGCAGTACTTC | CASSQGAPYEQYF | - | TRBV14 | once | TRBJ2-7 | 13
TGTGCCAGCACTCCGTTCTCTGGGGGGGAAGCCTACGAGCAGTACTTC | CASTPFSGGEAYEQYF | TRBD2 | TRBV28 | - | TRBJ2-7 | 16
TGTGCCAGCAGCTTAGCGCGGGACTCCCTTTCGAACTTC | CASSLARDSLSNF | - | TRBV11-1 | - | TRBJ2-7 | 13
TGTGCCATCAGTGGTCAGGGAGAGGGGGAGCAGTTCTTC | CAISGQGEGEQFF | - | TRBV10-3 | - | TRBJ2-1 | 13
TGTGCCAGCAGCCAAGGGATGCTAGCAGCTCAAGAGACCCAGTACTTC | CASSQGMLAAQETQYF | - | TRBV3-1/TRBV3-2 | - | TRBJ2-5 | 16
TGTGCCAGCAGTTCGGCGGACAGCTCCTATAATTCACCCCTCCACTTT | CASSSADSSYNSPLHF | - | TRBV28 | - | TRBJ1-6 | 16